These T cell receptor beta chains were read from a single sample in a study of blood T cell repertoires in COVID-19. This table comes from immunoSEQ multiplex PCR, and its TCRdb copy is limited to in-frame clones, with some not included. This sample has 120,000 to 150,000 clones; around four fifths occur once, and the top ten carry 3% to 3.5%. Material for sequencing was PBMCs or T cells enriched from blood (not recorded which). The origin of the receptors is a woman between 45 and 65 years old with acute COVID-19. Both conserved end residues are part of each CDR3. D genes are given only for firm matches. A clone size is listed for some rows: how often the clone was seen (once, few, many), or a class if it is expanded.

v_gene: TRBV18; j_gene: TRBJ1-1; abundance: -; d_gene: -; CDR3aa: CASSPVGTLNTEAFF; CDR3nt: TGTGCCAGCTCACCAGTCGGGACACTGAACACTGAAGCTTTCTTT
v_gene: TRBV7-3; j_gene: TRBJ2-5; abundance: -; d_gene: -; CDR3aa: CASASEQRSDQYF; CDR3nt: TGTGCCAGCGCGAGCGAGCAACGATCGGACCAGTACTTC
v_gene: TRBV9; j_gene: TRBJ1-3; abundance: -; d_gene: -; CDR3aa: CASSEGGNTIYF; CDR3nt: TGTGCCAGCAGCGAGGGGGGAAACACCATATATTTT
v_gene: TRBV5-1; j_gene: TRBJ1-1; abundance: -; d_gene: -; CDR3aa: CASSSTGTQGTEAFF; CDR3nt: TGCGCCAGCAGCAGTACCGGAACCCAGGGCACTGAAGCTTTCTTT
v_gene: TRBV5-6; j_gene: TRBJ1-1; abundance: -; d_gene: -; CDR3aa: CASTPGAFF; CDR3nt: TGTGCCAGCACCCCGGGGGCTTTCTTT
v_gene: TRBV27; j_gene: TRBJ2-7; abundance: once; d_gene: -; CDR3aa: CASSFQGLYEQYF; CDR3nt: TGTGCCAGCAGTTTTCAGGGCCTCTACGAGCAGTACTTC
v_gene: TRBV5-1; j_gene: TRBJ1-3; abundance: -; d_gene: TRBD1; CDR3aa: CASSLPGGISGNTIYF; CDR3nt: TGCGCCAGCAGCTTGCCAGGGGGCATCTCTGGAAACACCATATATTTT
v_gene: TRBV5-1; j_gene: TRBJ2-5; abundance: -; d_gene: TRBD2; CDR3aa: CASSELAEETQYF; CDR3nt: TGCGCCAGCAGCGAACTAGCGGAAGAGACCCAGTACTTC
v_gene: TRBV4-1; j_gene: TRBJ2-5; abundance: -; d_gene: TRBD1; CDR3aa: CASSQLTGWETQYF; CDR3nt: TGCGCCAGCAGCCAGTTGACAGGGTGGGAGACCCAGTACTTC
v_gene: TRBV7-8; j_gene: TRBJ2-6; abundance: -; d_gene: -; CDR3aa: CASSLVQVPTSGANVLTF; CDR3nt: TGTGCCAGCAGCTTAGTACAGGTTCCTACCTCTGGGGCCAACGTCCTGACTTTC